The rows below give T cell receptor beta chains drawn from one sample of a study of post-analysis software for immune sequencing data. Via MiXCR, TCRdb re-called the PCR reads, giving one row per CDR3 protein. The sample shows fewer than 600,000 distinct CDR3 sequences, roughly 46% of them seen only once. What was sequenced was blood. The receptor set was obtained from a girl aged 10-17 years with multiple sclerosis. CDR3s include the opening cysteine and the closing phenylalanine or tryptophan. The D gene is left open where the match is weak. Rows may omit the clone size; those that give it use once, few, many or a size class.

CDR3 protein,CDR3 DNA,J gene,CDR3 length,V gene,clone size,D gene
CSARSQGNEQFF,TGCAGTGCTAGAAGCCAGGGAAATGAGCAGTTCTTC,TRBJ2-1,12,TRBV20-1,NA,NA
CATSDFPGQGFNEQFF,TGTGCCACCAGTGATTTCCCGGGACAGGGGTTCAATGAGCAGTTCTTC,TRBJ2-1,16,TRBV24-1,NA,TRBD1
CASSFDLRGEQYF,TGTGCCAGCAGCTTTGACCTAAGGGGCGAGCAGTACTTC,TRBJ2-7,13,TRBV7-3,many,NA
CASSYRDRGMNTEAFF,TGTGCCAGCAGTTACCGGGACAGAGGTATGAACACTGAAGCTTTCTTT,TRBJ1-1,16,TRBV2,NA,TRBD1
CASSTPSGAQETQYF,TGTGCCAGCAGCACGCCTAGCGGAGCACAAGAGACCCAGTACTTC,TRBJ2-5,15,TRBV9,few,TRBD2
CASSLTTGGPVDTQYF,TGCGCCAGCAGCTTGACGACGGGAGGGCCAGTAGATACGCAGTATTTT,TRBJ2-3,16,TRBV5-1,few,TRBD2
CASSVSTGNYGYTF,TGCGCCAGCAGCGTATCGACAGGGAACTATGGCTACACCTTC,TRBJ1-2,14,TRBV5-1,once,TRBD1
CSVVVLAYEQYF,TGCAGCGTTGTGGTATTGGCGTACGAGCAGTACTTC,TRBJ2-7,12,TRBV29-1,NA,NA
CASSLNKGTDTQYF,TGTGCCAGCAGCTTAAATAAGGGCACAGATACGCAGTATTTT,TRBJ2-3,14,TRBV7-6,NA,NA
CSAKGEGTEAFF,TGCAGTGCTAAGGGGGAGGGCACTGAAGCTTTCTTT,TRBJ1-1,12,TRBV20-1,NA,NA
CSVGGLADPYQETQYF,TGCAGCGTTGGAGGGCTAGCGGATCCGTACCAAGAGACCCAGTACTTC,TRBJ2-5,16,TRBV29-1,NA,TRBD2
CSARDGAGVREQYF,TGCAGTGCTAGAGATGGGGCGGGAGTACGGGAGCAGTACTTC,TRBJ2-7,14,TRBV20-1,NA,TRBD2
CASSQEGRAGWRNEQFF,TGCGCCAGCAGCCAAGAGGGCCGAGCGGGATGGAGGAATGAGCAGTTCTTC,TRBJ2-1,17,TRBV4-1,NA,TRBD2
CASSQEPRTASLFF,TGCGCCAGCAGCCAAGAGCCGAGAACCGCATCTTTGTTCTTC,TRBJ2-1,14,TRBV4-3,few,NA
CASNWGGNTEAFF,TGTGCCAGCAACTGGGGCGGGAACACTGAAGCTTTCTTT,TRBJ1-1,13,TRBV6-6,few,NA
CSGSGGEWAEAFF,TGCAGCGGATCAGGGGGCGAATGGGCTGAAGCTTTCTTT,TRBJ1-1,13,TRBV29-1,NA,TRBD1
CASSQDVGALYGYTF,TGCGCCAGCAGCCAAGACGTGGGGGCCCTCTATGGCTACACCTTC,TRBJ1-2,15,TRBV4-1,NA,NA
CASSFDNYQETQYF,TGTGCCAGCAGTTTCGACAATTACCAAGAGACCCAGTACTTC,TRBJ2-5,14,TRBV7-9,NA,NA
CSASGTGREKLFF,TGCAGTGCTAGCGGGACAGGGCGGGAAAAACTGTTTTTT,TRBJ1-4,13,TRBV20-1,NA,TRBD1
CASSLYPTVLLGNQPQHF,TGTGCCAGCAGTTTATATCCGACAGTCCTTCTGGGTAATCAGCCCCAGCATTTT,TRBJ1-5,18,TRBV12-3/TRBV12-4,NA,NA
CASSQGSGSSTPLHF,TGCGCCAGCAGCCAAGGTTCAGGGAGTTCAACACCCCTCCACTTT,TRBJ1-6,15,TRBV4-1,NA,NA
CASSLGAILIHLYGYTF,TGTGCCAGCAGCTTAGGGGCCATACTTATACACCTCTATGGCTACACCTTC,TRBJ1-2,17,TRBV7-9,few,NA
CASSLAGPLNTEAFF,TGTGCCAGCAGTTTAGCGGGACCCTTGAACACTGAAGCTTTCTTT,TRBJ1-1,15,TRBV12-3/TRBV12-4,few,NA
CSARFPGGVYNEQFF,TGCAGTGCTAGGTTTCCGGGAGGGGTTTACAATGAGCAGTTCTTC,TRBJ2-1,15,TRBV20-1,NA,TRBD2
CASRRDTSNYGYTF,TGTGCCAGCAGGCGTGACACTTCTAACTATGGCTACACCTTC,TRBJ1-2,14,TRBV12-3/TRBV12-4,NA,NA